The sequence of this T cell receptor beta chain was determined in a study of T cell repertoires in cytomegalovirus infection. Study in general: Public TCR beta signature analysis indicated the presence of both CMV infection and matching HLA type. Study conclusions and caveats: The ex vivo response was dominated by HLA-C-restricted CMV-specific TCR beta clonotypes.

This clonotype was detected many times. Its antigen is undetermined. TCRdb reprocessed the reads with MiXCR, giving one entry per CDR3 protein. The data contain about 890,000 distinct CDR3 sequences, 30% to 40% of them seen just once; the ten biggest clones take up 13%. Germline V lookup: CDR1 SGHVS, CDR2 FNYEAQ. V was pared by 4 bases and J by 7 bases, with 5 bases of the junction left unmatched. CDR3 length: 14 amino acids. The clonotype originates from a human donor in good health (CMV status not recorded). Some clones in this sample may be carry-over from other donors' samples. The chain combines TRBV7-6 with TRBJ2-7; 12 bases line up with TRBD2. Material: cultured CD8+ T cells from PBMCs, obtained from culture after CMV antigen stimulation. The CDR3 here is CASSSGLAGEEQYF. The CDR3 region has the DNA TGTGCCAGCAGCTCGGGACTAGCGGGCGAGGAGCAGTACTTC. Variable domain in full (rest from reference TRBV7-6 and TRBJ2-7): GAGVSQSPRYKVTKRGQDVALRCDPISGHVSLYWYRQALGQGPEFLTYFNYEAQQDKSGLPNDRFSAERPEGSISTLTIQRTEQRDSAMYRCASSSGLAGEEQYFGPGTRLTVT.